Given below is one TCR beta chain in context. The antigen is unknown. The donors belonged to the approximately 110-subject validation cohort, separate from the approximately 700-subject first cohort. After removal of 0 bases from V and 12 bases from J, the junction contained 8 bases not matched to a gene. Germline loops: CDR1 SGHVS, CDR2 FQNEAQ. This CDR3 region has 15 residues. This sample is drawn from a study of cytomegalovirus exposure and HLA in healthy donors. The overall study: The same platform was used for the approximately 110 validation repertoires and the approximately 670 first-cohort repertoires, a later analysis reported. Whole-study results and caveats: The study flagged approximately 180 TCR beta chains as cytomegalovirus-associated. The TCR clusters that emerged in the first cohort tended, a later analysis found, to co-occur in the 120 or so validation repertoires.

Some clones are missing from TCRdb's copy, which holds only in-frame ones; the method was immunoSEQ multiplex PCR. Of roughly 140,000 clones detected, 70% to 90% appear once; the ten largest clones hold more than 2.5%. This receptor was taken from a woman in her late teens or twenties in good health and CMV-seropositive. Sequencing was performed on PBMCs. The chain couples TRBV7-8 to TRBJ1-4; 9 bases are a match to TRBD1. CDR3 nucleotide sequence: TGTGCCAGCAGCTTAGCGCTGGGACAGGGAAGCGAACTGTTTTTT. The encoded protein is CASSLALGQGSELFF.